This TCR beta chain appears in the sequencing data of a study of molecular identifiers for immune sequencing clone quantification. In its sample, this clonotype was seen many times. TCRdb re-analysed the PCR reads in MiXCR, keeping a single row per CDR3 protein. This table holds about 640,000 distinct CDR3 sequences, 15% to 20% found once. Sequencing was done on a sample of naive CD8+ T cells from blood, with Jurkat cell RNA spiked in. Subset reported: FACS-sorted CD8+CD4-CCR7+CD45RA+ naive T cells. The TCR originated in a human donor in good health. Some libraries in this study had Jurkat cell RNA spiked in.

CDR3 in DNA: TGTGCCTGGAACTCGGACGGGTCTAGCACAGATACGCAGTATTTT. Protein: CAWNSDGSSTDTQYF. The rearrangement links TRBV30 to TRBJ2-3; D call uncertain. The CDR3 is 15 amino acids. Germline V lookup: CDR1 GTSNPN, CDR2 SVGIG (reference sequence). Trimming removed 4 bases from V and 0 bases from J, with 14 bases in between.